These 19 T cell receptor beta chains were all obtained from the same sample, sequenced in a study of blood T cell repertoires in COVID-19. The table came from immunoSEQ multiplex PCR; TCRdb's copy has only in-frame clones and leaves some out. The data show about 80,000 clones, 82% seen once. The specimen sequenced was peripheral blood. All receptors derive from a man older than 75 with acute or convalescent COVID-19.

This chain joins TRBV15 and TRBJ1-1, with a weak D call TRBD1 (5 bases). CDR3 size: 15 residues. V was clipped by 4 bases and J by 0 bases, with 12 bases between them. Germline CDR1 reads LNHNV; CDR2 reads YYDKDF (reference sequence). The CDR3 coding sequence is TGTGCCACCAGCAATAGACAGAGGTTGAACACTGAAGCTTTCTTT. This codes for CATSNRQRLNTEAFF.

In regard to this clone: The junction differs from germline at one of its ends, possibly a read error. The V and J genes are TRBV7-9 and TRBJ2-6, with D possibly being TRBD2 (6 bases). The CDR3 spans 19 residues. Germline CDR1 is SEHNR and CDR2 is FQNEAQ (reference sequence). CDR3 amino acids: CASTPPRAGSTSGANALTF. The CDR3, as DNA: TGTGCCAGCACCCCCCCGCGGGCGGGGTCGACCTCTGGGGCCAACGCCCTGACTTTC.

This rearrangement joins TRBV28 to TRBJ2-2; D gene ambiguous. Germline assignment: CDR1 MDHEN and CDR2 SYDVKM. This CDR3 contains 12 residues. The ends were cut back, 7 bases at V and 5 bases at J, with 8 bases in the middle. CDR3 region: CASIHGTGELFF. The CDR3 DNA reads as TGTGCCAGCATCCACGGGACCGGGGAGCTGTTTTTT.

CDR3 region: CASSERRGTGIGYGYTF. For the CDR3, the DNA is TGTGCCAGCAGTGAAAGGAGGGGTACGGGGATAGGCTATGGCTACACCTTC. The chain is built from TRBV6-1 and TRBJ1-2; a weak D match, TRBD1 (5 bases). Between the trimmed V and J ends, which lost 2 bases and 4 bases, there was a span of 20 bases. There are 17 residues in the CDR3. Germline-derived CDR1 and CDR2 are MNHNS and SASEGT.

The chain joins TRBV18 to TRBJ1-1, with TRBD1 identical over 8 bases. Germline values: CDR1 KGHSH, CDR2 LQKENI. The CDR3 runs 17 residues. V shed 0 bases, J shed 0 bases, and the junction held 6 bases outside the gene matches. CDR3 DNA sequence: TGTGCCAGCTCACCACCCGGGACAGGTAGTATGAACACTGAAGCTTTCTTT. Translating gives CASSPPGTGSMNTEAFF.

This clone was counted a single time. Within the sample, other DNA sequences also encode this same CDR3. CDR3 sequence: CASSLTGSTEAFF. The CDR3 DNA sequence: TGTGCCAGCAGTCTGACAGGGAGCACTGAAGCTTTCTTT. The genes are TRBV6-5 and TRBJ1-1, with 7 nucleotides matching TRBD1. This CDR3 is built from 13 residues. Germline trimming cut 5 bases from V and 4 bases from J; bases unmatched to any gene: 4. Germline CDR1 and CDR2: MNHEY and SVGAGI.

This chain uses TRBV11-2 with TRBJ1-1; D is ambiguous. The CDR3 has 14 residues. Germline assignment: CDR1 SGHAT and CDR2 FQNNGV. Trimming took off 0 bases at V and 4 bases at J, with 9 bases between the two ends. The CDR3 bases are TGTGCCAGCAGCTTAGACCTCAGGTCCACTGAAGCTTTCTTT. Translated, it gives CASSLDLRSTEAFF.

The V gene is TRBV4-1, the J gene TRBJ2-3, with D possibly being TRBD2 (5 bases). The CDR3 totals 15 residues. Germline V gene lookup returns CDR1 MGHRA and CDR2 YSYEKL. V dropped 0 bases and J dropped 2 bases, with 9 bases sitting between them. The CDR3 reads CASSQDYGDTDTQYF. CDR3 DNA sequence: TGCGCCAGCAGCCAAGATTACGGGGACACAGATACGCAGTATTTT.

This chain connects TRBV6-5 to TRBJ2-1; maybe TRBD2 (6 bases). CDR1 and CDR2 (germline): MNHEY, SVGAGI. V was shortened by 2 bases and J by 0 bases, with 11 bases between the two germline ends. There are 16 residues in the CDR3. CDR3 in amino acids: CASSYEAGSSYNEQFF. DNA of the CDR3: TGTGCCAGCAGTTACGAGGCGGGAAGCTCCTACAATGAGCAGTTCTTC.

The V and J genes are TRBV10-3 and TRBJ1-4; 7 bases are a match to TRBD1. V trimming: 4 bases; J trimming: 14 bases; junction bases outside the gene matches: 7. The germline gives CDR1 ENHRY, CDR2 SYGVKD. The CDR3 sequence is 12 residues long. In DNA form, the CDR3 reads TGTGCCATCAGTGGGGCCGGGACAGAGCTGTTTTTT. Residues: CAISGAGTELFF.

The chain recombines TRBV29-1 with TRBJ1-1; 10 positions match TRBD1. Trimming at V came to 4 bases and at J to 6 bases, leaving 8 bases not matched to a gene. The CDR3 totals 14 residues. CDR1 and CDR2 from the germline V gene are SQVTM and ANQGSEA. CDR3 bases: TGCAGCGTTGGCGGGGGACAGGGGACGCCTGAAGCTTTCTTT. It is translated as CSVGGGQGTPEAFF.

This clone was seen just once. The CDR3 DNA reads TGTGCCAGCTCACCATTACGAGTCTCAGGGGCGCTTAATTCACCCCTCCACTTT. Encoded protein: CASSPLRVSGALNSPLHF. V and J are TRBV18 and TRBJ1-6; possibly TRBD1 for D (6 bases). V lost 2 bases to trimming and J lost 6 bases, with 20 bases between them. CDR1 is KGHSH, CDR2 LQKENI, per germline. The CDR3 covers 18 residues.

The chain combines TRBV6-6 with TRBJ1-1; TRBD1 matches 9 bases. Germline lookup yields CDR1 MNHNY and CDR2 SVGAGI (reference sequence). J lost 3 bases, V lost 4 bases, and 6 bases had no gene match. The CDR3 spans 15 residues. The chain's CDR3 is CASSSIRTGDTEAFF. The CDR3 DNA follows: TGTGCCAGCAGTTCCATCAGGACAGGGGACACTGAAGCTTTCTTT.

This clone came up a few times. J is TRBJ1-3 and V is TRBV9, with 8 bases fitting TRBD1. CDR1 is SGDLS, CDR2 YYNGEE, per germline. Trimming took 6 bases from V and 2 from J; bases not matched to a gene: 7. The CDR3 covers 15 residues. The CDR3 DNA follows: TGTGCCAGCACCGGGGGGACAGGAGCTGGAAACACCATATATTTT. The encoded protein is CASTGGTGAGNTIYF.

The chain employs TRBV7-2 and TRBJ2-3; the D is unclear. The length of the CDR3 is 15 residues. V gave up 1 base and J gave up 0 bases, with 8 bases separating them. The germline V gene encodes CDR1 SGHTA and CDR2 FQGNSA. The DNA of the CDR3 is TGTGCCAGCAGCTTAGTTGGCAGGAGCACAGATACGCAGTATTTT. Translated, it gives CASSLVGRSTDTQYF.

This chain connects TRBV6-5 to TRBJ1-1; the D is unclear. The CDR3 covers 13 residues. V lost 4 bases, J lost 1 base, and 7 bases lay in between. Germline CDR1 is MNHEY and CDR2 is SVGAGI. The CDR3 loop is CASSFTENTEAFF. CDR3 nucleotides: TGTGCCAGCAGTTTTACAGAGAACACTGAAGCTTTCTTT.

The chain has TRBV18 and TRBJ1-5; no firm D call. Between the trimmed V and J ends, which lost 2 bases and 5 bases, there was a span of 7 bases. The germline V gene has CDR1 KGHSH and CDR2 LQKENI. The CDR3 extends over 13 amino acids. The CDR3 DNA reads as TGTGCCAGCTCACCAGAGCTTTATCAGCCCCAGCATTTT. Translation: CASSPELYQPQHF.

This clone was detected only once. Written as DNA, the CDR3 is TGTGCCACCAGCAGAGATACGACAGGGTGGAATTCACCCCTCCACTTT. Encoded protein: CATSRDTTGWNSPLHF. The chain combines TRBV15 with TRBJ1-6; 7 nucleotides line up with TRBD1. This CDR3 has 16 amino acids. Trimming removed 0 bases from V and 7 bases from J; junction bases left unmatched: 6. Germline lookup yields CDR1 LNHNV and CDR2 YYDKDF (reference sequence). The variable domain in full, with the rest retrieved from reference TRBV15 and TRBJ1-6, is DAMVIQNPRYQVTQFGKPVTLSCSQTLNHNVMYWYQQKSSQAPKLLFHYYDKDFNNEADTPDNFQSRRPNTSFCFLDIRSPGLGDTAMYLCATSRDTTGWNSPLHFGNGTRLTVT.

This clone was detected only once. The CDR3 loop is CASSLFRGGGTGELFF. DNA of the CDR3: TGTGCCAGCAGCTTGTTCCGGGGGGGCGGCACCGGGGAGCTGTTTTTT. The rearrangement links TRBV5-6 to TRBJ2-2; TRBD2 matches 8 bases. Germline V gene data show CDR1 as SGHDT and CDR2 as YYEEEE. V gave up 1 base and J gave up 4 bases; unmatched junction bases: 6. The CDR3 loop spans 16 amino acids.